This T cell receptor (beta chain) originates from a study of blood T cell repertoires in COVID-19 (TCRdb year 2020). The study in broad terms: Samples from collaborators originated in the United States, Italy and Spain and spanned both the acute and convalescent phases of COVID-19. Nearly every sample came with metadata listing a de-identified subject ID, COVID-19 status, age in years and sex. Deeply sampled blood TCRbeta repertoires from subjects exposed to, actively infected with, or recovered from COVID-19 were included in the dataset. Where available, HLA class I and class II types were obtained from metadata supplied by the sample provider rather than from assay-based typing. The prospective study material was composed of cDNA or gDNA derived from T cells, B-cell-depleted T cells, or PBMCs. The repertoires were released in a freely available public database meant as a resource for research on the immune response to SARS-CoV-2. The samples were drawn from the first 160 participants of the ongoing ImmuneRACE study and from some 1,300 subjects provided by 6 global collaborators. Results the study describes overall, beyond this receptor: Clinical and demographic metadata were provided uncurated, with the amount varying by source and participant.

As to this clone: What this receptor recognizes is not known. No clone much larger than this one lies a single base away; base qualities are absent.

The CDR3 runs 14 residues from the cysteine to the phenylalanine. Only the CDR3 portion is preserved as DNA: 42 bases, with reading frame beginning at the first base. CDR1 and CDR2 were assigned from the germline V gene (reference sequence) as MNHEY and SMNVEV. V has 6 bases trimmed and J has 1 base trimmed; junction bases matching no gene number 3. One collaborating source in Seattle enrolled patients during active infection and followed them longitudinally through the course of disease. Whole blood was collected in K2EDTA tubes by collaborating institutions according to the institutions' own protocols. For TCRbeta analysis, collaborator samples were shipped as frozen whole blood, as isolated PBMCs, or as DNA extracted from either sample type. The immunoSEQ Assay, a bias-controlled multiplex PCR, was used to amplify TCRbeta CDR3 regions from genomic DNA. Under the source paper's analysis protocol: The number of nucleated cells in each sample was estimated by amplification of reference gene primers within the assay. To quantify the absolute abundance of each unique TCRbeta CDR3 rearrangement, sequence reads were collapsed and filtered. For each sample, productive Simpson clonality was calculated as the square root of Simpson's diversity index across productive rearrangements. The immuneACCESS repertoire file appears here via TCRdb, limited to in-frame rearrangements. These files lack a portion of the clones; in checked studies, under half of the deficit traces to unresolved V genes, and the cause of the others is not known. Clone size and the V and J calls come from that table; the DNA yielded D and trimming. A total of about 150,000 clones appear in this sample, approximately 84% of them only once. The ten largest account for 2.5% to 3% of the sample.

The clonotype was recovered from an elderly woman with COVID-19, enrolled during active disease. The chain employs TRBV27 and TRBJ1-5; the central 7 bases match TRBD1. The specimen sequenced was peripheral blood. For the CDR3, the sequence is CASSRQGSNQPQHF. The DNA sequence reads TGTGCCAGCAGCCGACAGGGAAGCAATCAGCCCCAGCATTTT.